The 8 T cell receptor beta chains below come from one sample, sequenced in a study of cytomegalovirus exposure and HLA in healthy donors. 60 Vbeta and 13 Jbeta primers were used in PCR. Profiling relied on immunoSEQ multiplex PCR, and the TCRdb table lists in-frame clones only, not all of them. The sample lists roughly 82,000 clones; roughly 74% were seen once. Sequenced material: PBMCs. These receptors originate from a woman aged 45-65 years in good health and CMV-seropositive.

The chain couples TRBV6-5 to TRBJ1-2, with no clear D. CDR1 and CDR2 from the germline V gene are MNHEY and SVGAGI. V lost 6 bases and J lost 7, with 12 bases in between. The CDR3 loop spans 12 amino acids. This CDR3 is CASRRRLSGYTF. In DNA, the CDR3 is TGTGCCAGCAGAAGGCGGCTGTCTGGCTACACCTTC.

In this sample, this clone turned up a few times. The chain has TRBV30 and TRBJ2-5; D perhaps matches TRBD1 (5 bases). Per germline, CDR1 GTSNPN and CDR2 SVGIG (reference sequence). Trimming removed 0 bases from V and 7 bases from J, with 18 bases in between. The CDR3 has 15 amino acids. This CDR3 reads CAWSVAQGAVGTQYF. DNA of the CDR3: TGTGCCTGGAGTGTGGCTCAGGGTGCCGTGGGGACCCAGTACTTC.

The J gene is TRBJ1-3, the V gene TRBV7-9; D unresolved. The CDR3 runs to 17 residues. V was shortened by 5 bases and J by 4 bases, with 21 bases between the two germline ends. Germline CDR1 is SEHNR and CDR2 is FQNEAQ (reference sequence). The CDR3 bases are TGTGCCAGCAGCCTGCGGGGTATTGTTGGCTCGGGAAACACCATATATTTT. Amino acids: CASSLRGIVGSGNTIYF.

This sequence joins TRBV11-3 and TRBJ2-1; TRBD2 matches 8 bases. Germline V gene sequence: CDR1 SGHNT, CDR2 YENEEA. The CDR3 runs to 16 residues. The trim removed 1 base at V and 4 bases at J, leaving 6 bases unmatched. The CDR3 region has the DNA TGTGCCAGCAGCTTAGGTTCAGCGGGAGCGTACAATGAGCAGTTCTTC. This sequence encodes CASSLGSAGAYNEQFF.

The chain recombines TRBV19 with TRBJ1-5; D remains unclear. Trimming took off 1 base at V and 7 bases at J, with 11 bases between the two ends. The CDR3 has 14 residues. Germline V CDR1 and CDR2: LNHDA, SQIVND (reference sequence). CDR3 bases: TGTGCCAGTAGTATAGGAGGGCTGGGGCAGCCCCAGCATTTT. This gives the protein CASSIGGLGQPQHF.

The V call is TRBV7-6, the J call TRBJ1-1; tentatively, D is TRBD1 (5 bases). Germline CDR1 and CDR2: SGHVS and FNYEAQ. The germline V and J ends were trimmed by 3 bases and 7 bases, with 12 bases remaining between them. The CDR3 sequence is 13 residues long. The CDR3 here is CASSLGGVLEAFF. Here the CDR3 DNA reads TGTGCCAGCAGCTTGGGGGGGGTACTTGAAGCTTTCTTT. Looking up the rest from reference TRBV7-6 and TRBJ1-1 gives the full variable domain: GAGVSQSPRYKVTKRGQDVALRCDPISGHVSLYWYRQALGQGPEFLTYFNYEAQQDKSGLPNDRFSAERPEGSISTLTIQRTEQRDSAMYRCASSLGGVLEAFFGQGTRLTVV.

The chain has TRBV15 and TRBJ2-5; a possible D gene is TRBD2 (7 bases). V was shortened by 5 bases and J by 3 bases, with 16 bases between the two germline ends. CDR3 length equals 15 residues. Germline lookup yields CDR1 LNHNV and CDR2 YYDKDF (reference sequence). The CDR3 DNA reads TGTGCCACCAGCCTAGGGGGGGCAGGGAAAGAGACCCAGTACTTC. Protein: CATSLGGAGKETQYF.

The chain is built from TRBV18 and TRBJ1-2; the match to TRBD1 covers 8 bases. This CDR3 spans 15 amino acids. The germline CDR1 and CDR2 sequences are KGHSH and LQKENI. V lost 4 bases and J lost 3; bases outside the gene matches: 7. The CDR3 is CASSLAGGLDYGYTF. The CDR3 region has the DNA TGTGCCAGCTCACTTGCAGGGGGCCTCGACTATGGCTACACCTTC.